Presented here are 21 T cell receptor beta chains from one specimen sequenced in a study of T cells in Graves' hyperthyroidism and ophthalmopathy. TCR beta CDR3 regions were amplified from RNA transcripts. An initial round of RT-PCR targeting the TCR CDR3 relied on the HTBI primer set. TCRdb called the multiplex PCR reads again in MiXCR, with one record for every CDR3 protein. The sample gives more than 500,000 distinct CDR3 sequences, 16% of which show up once; around 4% is in the top ten. The source material was blood. These receptors all come from a woman aged 25 to 45 with Graves' hyperthyroidism.

The chain joins TRBV6-2 or TRBV6-3 to TRBJ2-7, with D perhaps TRBD2 (5 bases). The CDR3 is 12 residues long. Deletions cut 7 bases from V and 7 bases from J, with 14 bases between. The germline V gene encodes CDR1 MNHEY and CDR2 SVGEGT. CDR3 coding DNA: TGTGCCAGCAACCCTCCTTCGGGGGAGCAGTACTTC. It codes for CASNPPSGEQYF.

This clonotype was seen at least ten times. The chain employs TRBV28 and TRBJ2-2; 10 bases align to TRBD1. The germline V gene has CDR1 MDHEN and CDR2 SYDVKM. CDR3 length: 16 residues. Germline trimming cut 2 bases from V and 7 bases from J; bases unmatched to any gene: 7. CDR3 sequence reads: CASSLGDRGPFGELFF. The CDR3 DNA reads TGTGCCAGCAGTTTAGGTGACAGGGGGCCCTTCGGGGAGCTGTTTTTT. The full variable domain, rest sourced from reference TRBV28 and TRBJ2-2, is DVKVTQSSRYLVKRTGEKVFLECVQDMDHENMFWYRQDPGLGLRLIYFSYDVKMKEKGDIPEGYSVSREKKERFSLILESASTNQTSMYLCASSLGDRGPFGELFFGEGSRLTVL.

The chain recombines TRBV20-1 with TRBJ1-1; 9 bases match TRBD1. Germline CDR1 DFQATT, CDR2 SNEGSKA (reference sequence). The CDR3 contains 13 residues. The V and J ends lost 3 bases and 5 bases, in that order; junction bases with no gene match: 4. The CDR3 loop is CSARKDRGTEAFF. DNA for the CDR3: TGCAGTGCTAGGAAAGACAGGGGGACTGAAGCTTTCTTT.

This clonotype was picked up many times. The V and J genes are TRBV3-1 and TRBJ2-4; D is undetermined. This CDR3 has 15 amino acids. The V gene lost 3 bases and the J gene lost 0 bases, with 9 bases spanning the gap. Per germline, CDR1 LGHDT and CDR2 YNNKEL (reference sequence). CDR3 in amino acids: CASSHRTVAKNIQYF. The CDR3 DNA reads TGTGCCAGCAGCCATAGGACCGTAGCCAAAAACATTCAGTACTTC.

In the case of this clonotype: An end of the junction differs from the germline gene, which may be a read error. This chain uses TRBV5-1 with TRBJ1-4, with TRBD1 identical over 7 bases. This CDR3 is 18 amino acids long. Germline-derived CDR1 and CDR2 are SGHRS and YFSETQ. CDR3 coding DNA: TGTGCCAGCAGCTTCCTCCCGGTGGGGACAGACATTAATGAAAAACTGTTTTTT. Protein: CASSFLPVGTDINEKLFF.

This sequence joins TRBV9 and TRBJ2-1, with D tentatively TRBD2 (6 bases). With 1 base removed from V and 13 bases from J, the gap between germline ends came to 21 bases. Germline CDR1 is SGDLS and CDR2 is YYNGEE. This CDR3 comprises 15 residues. The CDR3 reads CASSVLSGAATTQFF. The CDR3 DNA reads TGTGCCAGCAGCGTATTATCGGGAGCCGCAACTACCCAGTTCTTC. Complete variable domain (other parts from reference TRBV9 and TRBJ2-1): DSGVTQTPKHLITATGQRVTLRCSPRSGDLSVYWYQQSLDQGLQFLIQYYNGEERAKGNILERFSAQQFPDLHSELNLSSLELGDSALYFCASSVLSGAATTQFFGPGTRLTVL.

The sample holds many counts of this clonotype. J is TRBJ2-7 and V is TRBV13; 7 bases line up with TRBD2. V shed 5 bases and J 1 base; nucleotides not matched to a gene: 5. Germline-derived CDR1 and CDR2 are PRHDT and FYEKMQ (reference sequence). The CDR3 is 14 residues long. The CDR3 DNA reads TGTGCCAGCAGCATACTAGCGCCTTCCTACGAGCAGTACTTC. Its translation: CASSILAPSYEQYF.

Points on this clonotype: A read error is possible here, since a much larger clone lies one base away. This chain joins TRBV28 and TRBJ1-2, with TRBD1 as a possible D gene (6 bases). This CDR3 is built from 13 residues. Germline values: CDR1 MDHEN, CDR2 SYDVKM. V lost 7 bases and J 4 bases, leaving 13 bases between the germline ends. CDR3 nucleotide sequence: TGTGCCAGCACCCTGGGGGGGGCCTATGGCTACACCTTC. This sequence encodes CASTLGGAYGYTF.

The chain is built from TRBV5-1 and TRBJ2-1; D perhaps matches TRBD2 (7 bases). CDR3 length: 16 amino acids. The V gene's germline CDR1 is SGHRS and CDR2 YFSETQ. Trimming cost V 0 bases and J 8 bases, with 18 bases left between them. The DNA for the CDR3 is TGCGCCAGCAGCTTGGGGGCGGGAGCAGGGGCGGATGAGCAGTTCTTC. It specifies CASSLGAGAGADEQFF.

This clonotype came up a few times. V usage is TRBV5-1 and J usage is TRBJ1-2; 11 nucleotides agree with TRBD1. The CDR3 loop spans 15 amino acids. Germline-derived CDR1 and CDR2 are SGHRS and YFSETQ. The J segment lost 4 bases and the V segment lost 4 bases, leaving 6 bases of the junction unmatched. Here the CDR3 DNA reads TGCGCCAGCAGCCCCCGGGACAGGGGGGGCTATGGCTACACCTTC. It is translated as CASSPRDRGGYGYTF.

In nucleotides, the CDR3 is TGTGCCAGCAGCGCGGGACAGGGGGCGCGAGGGACCCAGTACTTC. Translated: CASSAGQGARGTQYF. The J gene is TRBJ2-5, the V gene TRBV9, with 12 bases aligning to TRBD1. V lost 3 bases to trimming and J lost 7 bases; unmatched junction nucleotides: 7. The germline V gene encodes CDR1 SGDLS and CDR2 YYNGEE. This CDR3 spans 15 amino acids.

The rearrangement joins TRBV28 to TRBJ2-7; tentatively, D is TRBD1 (5 bases). Germline-derived CDR1 and CDR2 are MDHEN and SYDVKM. This CDR3 contains 15 residues. Trimming shortened V by 4 bases and J by 2 bases, and 15 bases separated the two germline ends. The CDR3 spells CASSWGGGRAYEQYF. CDR3 DNA sequence: TGTGCCAGCAGTTGGGGCGGCGGCAGGGCCTACGAGCAGTACTTC.

This clonotype was seen repeatedly, ten times or more. J is TRBJ2-3 and V is TRBV20-1; 15 bases line up with TRBD2. This CDR3 spans 13 amino acids. Losses at the gene ends were 6 bases for V and 6 bases for J; bases not matched to a gene: 1. Looked up from germline, CDR1 is DFQATT and CDR2 is SNEGSKA (reference sequence). The CDR3 DNA is TGCAGTGCCGGGACTAGCGGGAGGGATACGCAGTATTTT. This sequence encodes CSAGTSGRDTQYF.

The sample holds a few counts of this clonotype. The chain has TRBV20-1 and TRBJ1-6, with D maybe TRBD1 (5 bases). Germline CDR1 DFQATT, CDR2 SNEGSKA (reference sequence). V lost 8 bases and J 7 bases, leaving 18 bases between the germline ends. CDR3 size: 14 residues. The CDR3 DNA is TGCAGTTCTCCGAAGGGACCGATCAATTCACCCCTCCACTTT. This codes for CSSPKGPINSPLHF.

This clonotype was picked up many times. The chain links TRBV12-3 or TRBV12-4 to TRBJ1-1, with D possibly matching TRBD1 (6 bases). The V end lost 3 bases, the J end lost 6 bases, and 11 bases lay between the germline ends. The length of the CDR3 is 13 residues. The DNA of the CDR3 is TGTGCCAGCAGTTTCGCAGGGGAGTCTGAAGCTTTCTTT. This translates into CASSFAGESEAFF.

This clonotype has ten or more counts. The chain couples TRBV20-1 to TRBJ2-7, with 8 bases aligning to TRBD1. Germline trimming cut 6 bases from V and 1 base from J; bases unmatched to any gene: 11. The germline V gene encodes CDR1 DFQATT and CDR2 SNEGSKA (reference sequence). The CDR3 totals 15 residues. CDR3 sequence reads: CSADDSGQASYEQYF. For the CDR3, the DNA is TGCAGTGCGGACGACTCGGGACAGGCGTCCTACGAGCAGTACTTC.

On this clonotype itself: One junction end disagrees with the germline gene, perhaps due to a read error. V gene TRBV19 combines with J gene TRBJ1-1; no clear D. The germline V gene encodes CDR1 LNHDA and CDR2 SQIVND (reference sequence). The CDR3 runs to 14 residues. The CDR3 sequence is CASTPRRRVTGAFF. CDR3 nucleotide sequence: TGTGCCAGTACCCCCCGGAGGCGAGTTACTGGAGCTTTCTTT.

This clonotype was seen only a few times. The J gene is TRBJ2-2, the V gene TRBV5-1; TRBD1 or TRBD2 may be the D gene (5 bases each). CDR1 is SGHRS and CDR2 is YFSETQ in the germline V gene. This CDR3 is 15 amino acids long. Trimming removed 0 bases from V and 6 bases from J, with 12 bases in between. The CDR3 region is CASSLVARDAGELFF. The CDR3 DNA reads TGCGCCAGCAGCTTGGTGGCCAGGGACGCCGGGGAGCTGTTTTTT. Based on the CDR3 plus reference TRBV5-1 and TRBJ2-2, the full variable domain is KAGVTQTPRYLIKTRGQQVTLSCSPISGHRSVSWYQQTPGQGLQFLFEYFSETQRNKGNFPGRFSGRQFSNSRSEMNVSTLELGDSALYLCASSLVARDAGELFFGEGSRLTVL.

This clonotype appeared many times. V is TRBV13 and J is TRBJ2-5; D is uncertain. V was pared by 4 bases and J by 5 bases, with 8 bases between. Per the germline V gene, CDR1 is PRHDT and CDR2 is FYEKMQ (reference sequence). The CDR3 totals 12 residues. The CDR3 nucleotides read TGTGCCAGCAGCTCCAGCGAGGAGACCCAGTACTTC. Translation gives CASSSSEETQYF.

V is TRBV6-1 and J is TRBJ1-6, with TRBD1 matching over 11 bases. This CDR3 has 16 amino acids. Looked up from germline, CDR1 is MNHNS and CDR2 is SASEGT. V was pared by 3 bases and J by 8 bases, with 6 bases of the junction left unmatched. The CDR3 nucleotides are TGTGCCAGCAGTGATGAGGACAGGGGGCCTGATTCACCCCTCCACTTT. Protein sequence: CASSDEDRGPDSPLHF.

This clonotype was found many times. The V call is TRBV20-1, the J call TRBJ2-7, with 7 nucleotides matching TRBD1. The V and J ends lost 4 bases and 0 bases, in that order; junction bases with no gene match: 12. The CDR3 runs 16 residues. The germline CDR1 and CDR2 sequences are DFQATT and SNEGSKA (reference sequence). In DNA form, the CDR3 reads TGCAGTGCTAACCCATTCGGGACAGAATTCTCCTACGAGCAGTACTTC. This translates into CSANPFGTEFSYEQYF.